This passage covers 28 T cell receptor beta chains from one sample sequenced in a study of tissue T cells after allogeneic stem cell transplantation. Assay: immunoSEQ multiplex PCR; the TCRdb copy retains only in-frame clones and omits some. The table lists about 7,400 clones, about two thirds of them singletons, with 0.78% in the top ten. The sequencing input was blood. The origin of the receptors is a female BALB/c mouse in good health. These mice share the MHC haplotype H2-d.

Note on this clone: Each gene name is a mouse one. The read stops 1 residue short of the end of the CDR3; the missing end is completed from the germline J gene. V and J are TRBV13-1 and TRBJ2-2; 7 positions agree with TRBD2. The CDR3 loop spans 15 amino acids. Germline V gene data show CDR1 as NSHNY and CDR2 as SYGAGN. V lost 1 base and J lost 1; bases outside the gene matches: 1. The CDR3 reads CASSDNWGNTGQLYF. Partial CDR3 DNA: TGTGCCAGCAGTGATAACTGGGGAAACACCGGGCAGCTCTAC.

Note on this clone: Gene names and germline match the mouse. The read falls 1 residue short of the CDR3 end, and the missing part is taken from the germline J gene. The J gene is TRBJ2-1, the V gene TRBV4; D possibly corresponds to TRBD1 (6 bases). The CDR3 is 13 amino acids. V lost 5 bases, J lost 1 base, and 6 bases lay in between. Germline values: CDR1 LGHDT, CDR2 YNNKQL (reference sequence). The part of the CDR3 DNA that was read is TGTGCCAGCAGCGGACAGAACTATGCTGAGCAGTTC. This encodes CASSGQNYAEQF. The whole CDR3 is CASSGQNYAEQFF.

A remark on this clone: Genes and germline are mouse. The read terminates 1 residue ahead of where the CDR3 ends, so the germline J gene completes it. The chain carries TRBV19 and TRBJ1-6; 11 bases match TRBD1. TRBJ1-6 is an ORF, with its function uncertain. The CDR3 sequence is 15 residues long. V shed 5 bases and J 5 bases; nucleotides not matched to a gene: 3. Germline V lookup: CDR1 FNHDT, CDR2 SITEND (reference sequence). The CDR3 spells CASSGTGGDNSPLYF. CDR3 DNA (partial): TGTGCCAGCAGCGGGACAGGGGGGGATAATTCGCCCCTCTAC.

Remarks on this clone: Mouse names are used for the genes. Read coverage stops 1 residue before the CDR3 terminus; the germline J gene supplies the remainder. The chain couples TRBV17 to TRBJ1-1; 10 bases line up with TRBD1. Germline V gene data show CDR1 as MNHDT and CDR2 as YYDKIL. With 0 bases clipped from V and 8 bases from J, the junction kept 6 bases outside the gene matches. The CDR3 is 15 amino acids. The CDR3: CASSRDRGQGMEVFF. The sequenced part of the CDR3 DNA is TGTGCTAGCAGTAGAGATAGGGGACAGGGGATGGAAGTCTTC.

Concerning this clone: Gene names refer to mouse genes. The sequenced fragment ends 1 residue before the CDR3 boundary, so the rest is inferred from the germline J gene. The chain recombines TRBV13-2 with TRBJ1-4; D unresolved. Trimming took off 1 base at V and 0 bases at J, with 4 bases between the two ends. Germline-derived CDR1 and CDR2 are NNHNN and SYGAGS (reference sequence). The length of the CDR3 is 14 residues. CDR3 region: CASGDSFSNERLFF. The covered CDR3 bases are TGTGCCAGCGGTGATTCCTTTTCCAACGAAAGATTATTT.

Points on this clone: Gene names are the mouse ones. The read terminates 1 residue before the CDR3 end, so the remaining end is supplied by the germline J gene. V gene TRBV12-1 combines with J gene TRBJ2-3; D unresolved. Trimming left V 4 bases short and J 0 bases short, with 7 bases between. From germline, CDR1 is SGHSN and CDR2 HYEKVE. The CDR3 runs 13 residues. Partial CDR3 DNA: TGTGCCAGCTCCATCGACAGTGCAGAAACGCTGTAT. It yields the protein CASSIDSAETLY. The entire CDR3 is CASSIDSAETLYF.

In the case of this clone: Mouse germline and gene names are used. The sequenced fragment ends 1 residue before the CDR3 boundary, so the rest is inferred from the germline J gene. V usage is TRBV13-2 and J usage is TRBJ2-1; D might be TRBD1 (6 bases). Germline CDR1 is NNHNN and CDR2 is SYGAGS (reference sequence). The V end was cut by 0 bases, the J end by 5 bases, with 6 bases between. The CDR3 loop spans 13 amino acids. The CDR3 sequence is CASGDAGDAEQFF. Partial CDR3 DNA: TGTGCCAGCGGTGATGCAGGGGATGCTGAGCAGTTC.

Details on this clone: All gene names here are mouse names. The read halts 1 residue ahead of the CDR3 end, with the missing end drawn from the germline J gene. The rearrangement joins TRBV4 to TRBJ2-7; 12 bases are shared with TRBD2. V was pared by 7 bases and J by 7 bases, with 8 bases of the junction left unmatched. This CDR3 is built from 14 residues. CDR1 LGHDT and CDR2 YNNKQL come from the germline V gene (reference sequence). Partial CDR3 DNA: TGTGCCAGCACCCCGACTGGGGGGGCGGGGGAACAGTAC. Protein product: CASTPTGGAGEQY. The whole CDR3 protein reads CASTPTGGAGEQYF.

Note on this clone: Germline and genes here are mouse. Read sequence stops 1 residue before the CDR3 end, and the germline J gene provides the missing end. Other DNA sequences from this sample encode an identical CDR3 as well. The chain is built from TRBV13-3 and TRBJ1-1; D remains ambiguous. Trimming removed 2 bases at V and 1 base at J, with 0 bases between. This CDR3 spans 11 amino acids. Germline CDR1 is NNHDY and CDR2 is SYVADS. CDR3 bases read: TGTGCCAGCAGTGAAAACACAGAAGTCTTC. It translates to CASSENTEVF. The full CDR3 reads CASSENTEVFF.

Notes on this clone: Mouse germline and gene names are used. The read ends 1 residue shy of where the CDR3 ends; the end is completed using the germline J gene. This chain uses TRBV19 with TRBJ2-5, with TRBD1 matching 10 bases. CDR1 and CDR2 (germline): FNHDT, SITEND (reference sequence). The V segment lost 4 bases and the J segment 2 bases; nucleotides outside the gene matches: 4. The CDR3 length is 15 residues. The CDR3 sequence: CASSGDRGGQDTQYF. The sequenced part of the CDR3 DNA is TGTGCCAGCAGTGGGGACAGGGGTGGCCAAGACACCCAGTAC.

About this clone itself: The gene names here belong to mouse. Sequencing ends 1 residue short of the CDR3 end; the germline J gene provides the rest. J is TRBJ2-3 and V is TRBV2; no clear D. Germline lookup yields CDR1 LGHNA and CDR2 YSYQKL. This CDR3 has 14 amino acids. Trimming cost V 0 bases and J 2 bases, with 6 bases left between them. The CDR3: CASSQDRFAETLYF. The sequenced CDR3 bases are TGTGCCAGCAGCCAAGACAGGTTTGCAGAAACGCTGTAT.

About this clone: These gene names are mouse names. The CDR3 end lies 1 residue beyond the end of the read and is filled in from the germline J gene. The rearrangement links TRBV31 to TRBJ1-2, with D tentatively TRBD1 (6 bases). Trimming took 1 base from V and 0 from J, leaving 6 bases between them. Germline V gene lookup returns CDR1 GKSSPN and CDR2 SITVG. This CDR3 spans 13 amino acids. CDR3 DNA, as far as it was read: TGTGCCTGGAGTCACAGGGCAAACTCCGACTACACC. Residues: CAWSHRANSDYT. The full CDR3 reads CAWSHRANSDYTF. Drawing the rest from reference TRBV31 and TRBJ1-2, the complete variable domain is AQTIHQWPVAEIKAVGSPLSLGCTIKGKSSPNLYWYWQATGGTLQQLFYSITVGQVESVVQLNLSASRPKDDQFILSTEKLLLSHSGFYLCAWSHRANSDYTFGSGTRLLVI.

Comment on this clone: Germline and genes here are mouse. Read coverage stops 1 residue before the CDR3 terminus; the germline J gene supplies the remainder. The V call is TRBV31, the J call TRBJ1-1; D call uncertain. The CDR3 contains 12 residues. CDR1 GKSSPN and CDR2 SITVG come from the germline V gene. The ends were cut back, 0 bases at V and 5 bases at J, with 7 bases in the middle. Incomplete CDR3 DNA: TGTGCCTGGAGTCTAGAGTTGACAGAAGTCTTC. Its translation: CAWSLELTEVF. The whole CDR3 protein is CAWSLELTEVFF.

This clone occurred a few times. Genes here carry mouse names. The observed sequence ends 1 residue before the CDR3 terminus, with the missing tail filled in from the germline J gene. This chain joins TRBV19 and TRBJ1-3; D unclear. Germline V gene lookup returns CDR1 FNHDT and CDR2 SITEND (reference sequence). V was pared by 5 bases and J by 0 bases, with 6 bases between. The CDR3 extends over 13 amino acids. CDR3 amino acids: CASSQNSGNTLYF. The covered CDR3 bases are TGTGCCAGCAGCCAAAATTCTGGAAATACGCTCTAT.

About this clone: Any gene name here is a mouse gene name. The CDR3 goes on 1 residue after the read ends, and that part is filled in from the germline J gene. The V and J genes are TRBV20 and TRBJ1-2; D possibly corresponds to TRBD1 (6 bases). Germline CDR1 and CDR2: GFQATS and STVNSAI. V dropped 0 bases and J dropped 1 base, with 12 bases sitting between them. The length of the CDR3 is 15 residues. CDR3 protein: CGARDLGTKNSDYTF. The CDR3 bases that were read are TGTGGTGCTAGGGATCTCGGGACAAAAAACTCCGACTACACC.

In the case of this clone: Mouse germline and gene names are used. The read is 1 residue too short to cover the CDR3 end, so that end is filled in from the germline J gene. The genes are TRBV1 and TRBJ1-4, with a possible D match to TRBD1 (5 bases). This CDR3 region has 14 residues. From germline, CDR1 is NSQYPW and CDR2 LRSPGD (reference sequence). The V gene lost 3 bases and the J gene lost 1 base, with 6 bases spanning the gap. The CDR3 loop reads CTCSAQGSNERLFF. CDR3 DNA, as far as it was read: TGCACCTGCAGTGCTCAGGGTTCCAACGAAAGATTATTT.

A note on this clone: The gene names given are mouse names. Coverage ceases 1 residue before the CDR3 finishes, and the germline J gene fills in the end. This chain uses TRBV4 with TRBJ2-5; a weak D match, TRBD2 (7 bases). Germline loops: CDR1 LGHDT, CDR2 YNNKQL (reference sequence). Trimming removed 4 bases from V and 4 bases from J, with 12 bases in between. The CDR3 contains 14 residues. The covered CDR3 bases are TGTGCCAGCAGCTCTTGGGGGGCCAAAGACACCCAGTAC. Protein sequence: CASSSWGAKDTQY. The CDR3 as a whole reads CASSSWGAKDTQYF.

This clone was seen only a few times. Gene labels here are mouse ones. The CDR3 spells CASSQENSDYTF. The DNA read from the CDR3 is TGTGCCAGCAGCCAAGAAAACTCCGACTACACC. This sequence joins TRBV2 and TRBJ1-2; D unresolved. The CDR3 end lies 1 residue beyond the end of the read and is filled in from the germline J gene. In germline, CDR1 is LGHNA, CDR2 YSYQKL. The V end was cut by 0 bases, the J end by 1 base, with 0 bases between. The CDR3 is 12 amino acids. Full variable domain (remainder filled in from reference TRBV2 and TRBJ1-2): DPKIIQKPKYLVAVTGSEKILICEQYLGHNAMYWYRQSAKKPLEFMFSYSYQKLMDNQTASSRFQPQSSKKNHLDLQITALKPDDSATYFCASSQENSDYTFGSGTRLLVI.

A word on this clone: The gene names here belong to mouse. Sequencing ends 1 residue short of the CDR3 end; the germline J gene provides the rest. J is TRBJ2-5 and V is TRBV3, with 7 bases matching TRBD1. There are 15 residues in the CDR3. V was clipped by 0 bases and J by 4 bases; unmatched bases: 4. Per the germline V gene, CDR1 is SNHLY and CDR2 is FYNGKV (reference sequence). CDR3 in amino acids: CASSLALTGEDTQYF. CDR3 DNA, as far as it was read: TGTGCCAGCAGCTTAGCGCTTACAGGGGAAGACACCCAGTAC. The whole variable domain, filled in from reference TRBV3 and TRBJ2-5, reads GPKVLQIPSHQIIDMGQMVTLNCDPVSNHLYFYWYKQILGQQMEFLVNFYNGKVMEKSKLFKDQFSVERPDGSYFTLKIQPTALEDSAVYFCASSLALTGEDTQYFGPGTRLLVL.

This clone was recorded only once. Gene names follow the mouse nomenclature. The sequence runs out 1 residue before the end of the CDR3; the remainder is reconstructed from the germline J gene. The V gene is TRBV5, the J gene TRBJ2-1, with 12 bases that match TRBD1. CDR3 length equals 16 residues. Trimming at V came to 4 bases and at J to 2 bases, leaving 3 bases not matched to a gene. Germline V gives CDR1 LGHNA, CDR2 YNLKQL (reference sequence). CDR3 residues: CASSPGTGGDYAEQFF. The CDR3 bases that were read are TGTGCCAGCAGCCCCGGGACAGGGGGCGACTATGCTGAGCAGTTC.

Points on this clone: Gene names refer to mouse genes. From the germline J gene comes the end of the CDR3, since the read stops 1 residue before it. The chain uses TRBV4 and TRBJ2-3; D gene uncertain. Trimming pared 5 bases from V and 0 bases from J, leaving 6 bases between. This CDR3 contains 13 residues. Germline V gene lookup returns CDR1 LGHDT and CDR2 YNNKQL (reference sequence). CDR3 sequence reads: CASSPNSAETLYF. Incomplete CDR3 DNA: TGTGCCAGCAGCCCCAACAGTGCAGAAACGCTGTAT.

For this clone: Germline and genes here are mouse. The read stops 1 residue short of the end of the CDR3; the missing end is completed from the germline J gene. This chain uses TRBV14 with TRBJ2-4; TRBD1 agrees at 7 bases. Germline trimming cut 4 bases from V and 7 bases from J; bases unmatched to any gene: 3. CDR1 is SGHDT, CDR2 FRDEAV, per germline. The CDR3 contains 12 residues. Incomplete CDR3 DNA: TGTGCCAGCAGTAACAGGGGTGACACCTTGTAC. Amino acids: CASSNRGDTLY. The full CDR3 reads CASSNRGDTLYF.

Comment on this clone: Gene names and germline refer to mouse. The missing CDR3 end, 1 residue past where the read stops, is filled in from the germline J gene. The V and J genes are TRBV5 and TRBJ2-5, with 13 bases that match TRBD2. The CDR3 is 16 residues long. Germline lookup yields CDR1 LGHNA and CDR2 YNLKQL (reference sequence). The V segment lost 4 bases and the J segment 6 bases; nucleotides outside the gene matches: 7. The CDR3 spells CASSPGLGGRDDTQYF. The part of the CDR3 DNA that was read is TGTGCCAGCAGCCCCGGACTGGGGGGGCGCGATGACACCCAGTAC.

In regard to this clone: The germline and genes are mouse ones. Sequencing ends 1 residue short of the CDR3 end; the germline J gene provides the rest. V and J are TRBV31 and TRBJ2-7; 8 nucleotides agree with TRBD2. Per germline, CDR1 GKSSPN and CDR2 SITVG. V shed 0 bases and J 7 bases; nucleotides not matched to a gene: 5. The CDR3 spans 13 residues. This CDR3 is CAWSLPGGREQYF. The CDR3 bases that were read are TGTGCCTGGAGTCTACCGGGGGGGCGAGAACAGTAC.

This clone was seen a handful of times. Any gene name here is a mouse gene name. The CDR3 end falls 1 residue outside the read, so it is completed with the germline J gene. The chain uses TRBV13-2 and TRBJ1-5; TRBD1 matches at 7 bases. V was clipped by 1 base and J by 3 bases; unmatched bases: 4. Germline V gene lookup returns CDR1 NNHNN and CDR2 SYGAGS (reference sequence). The CDR3 is 15 amino acids. CDR3 sequence reads: CASGDPRGSNQAPLF. Incomplete CDR3 DNA: TGTGCCAGCGGTGATCCCAGGGGGAGCAACCAGGCTCCGCTT.

Of note for this clone: The germline and genes are mouse ones. The DNA ends 1 residue before the CDR3 does, and the rest of the CDR3 is filled in from the germline J gene. The chain carries TRBV13-1 and TRBJ2-3, with 8 bases fitting TRBD2. The germline V gene encodes CDR1 NSHNY and CDR2 SYGAGN. The CDR3 sequence is 16 residues long. After removal of 5 bases from V and 0 bases from J, the junction contained 8 bases not matched to a gene. CDR3 residues: CASRPNWGPSAETLYF. The sequenced CDR3 bases are TGTGCCAGCAGACCCAACTGGGGGCCTAGTGCAGAAACGCTGTAT.

Remarks on this clone: Gene labels here are mouse ones. The CDR3 goes on 1 residue after the read ends, and that part is filled in from the germline J gene. This chain uses TRBV5 with TRBJ2-7; D is uncertain. Per the germline V gene, CDR1 is LGHNA and CDR2 is YNLKQL (reference sequence). V was trimmed by 0 bases and J by 0 bases, leaving 3 bases between them. This CDR3 is 13 amino acids long. Here the CDR3 reads CASSQDISYEQYF. The covered CDR3 bases are TGTGCCAGCAGCCAAGACATCTCCTATGAACAGTAC.

Comment on this clone: The listed genes are named as in mouse. The CDR3 end falls 1 residue outside the read, so it is completed with the germline J gene. V usage is TRBV13-2 and J usage is TRBJ2-4; 9 nucleotides match TRBD2. The CDR3 contains 14 residues. Trimming at V came to 4 bases and at J to 3 bases, leaving 3 bases not matched to a gene. Germline V lookup: CDR1 NNHNN, CDR2 SYGAGS (reference sequence). Here the CDR3 reads CASGPDWGQNTLYF. The covered CDR3 bases are TGTGCCAGCGGTCCAGACTGGGGGCAAAACACCTTGTAC.